What follows are 32 T cell receptor beta chains derived from one specimen sequenced in a study of T cell repertoires in cytomegalovirus infection. Using its own MiXCR run on the reads, TCRdb lists one record per CDR3 protein. The table shows about 310,000 distinct CDR3 sequences, with 20% to 25% occurring only once. The antigens for these receptors are not known. The specimen comprised cultured PBMCs, sampled from culture after CMV antigen stimulation. Receptors originate from a human donor in good health (CMV status not recorded). Some clones in this sample may be carry-over from other donors' samples.

J is TRBJ1-2 and V is TRBV7-3; D is unresolved. This CDR3 comprises 15 residues. Germline assignment: CDR1 SGHTA and CDR2 FQGTGA. V lost 5 bases and J lost 2, with 15 bases in between. The CDR3 bases are TGTGCCAGCAGCCGAGATGGAGGGCTAAACTATGGCTACACCTTC. Residues: CASSRDGGLNYGYTF. The full variable domain, its missing parts supplied by reference TRBV7-3 and TRBJ1-2, is GAGVSQTPSNKVTEKGKYVELRCDPISGHTALYWYRQSLGQGPEFLIYFQGTGAADDSGLPNDRFFAVRPEGSVSTLKIQRTERGDSAVYLCASSRDGGLNYGYTFGSGTRLTVV.

The V call is TRBV12-3 or TRBV12-4, the J call TRBJ1-2; D is unresolved. The CDR3 has 15 residues. Trimming removed 2 bases at V and 1 base at J, with 11 bases between. CDR3 DNA: TGTGCCAGCAGTTTACCCCGAACCCTTAACTATGGCTACACCTTC. It encodes CASSLPRTLNYGYTF.

The chain recombines TRBV28 with TRBJ2-7; 7 bases fit TRBD1. CDR1 and CDR2 (germline): MDHEN, SYDVKM. This CDR3 is 14 amino acids long. V shed 1 base and J 5 bases; nucleotides not matched to a gene: 5. The CDR3 reads CASSLFGTVHEQYF. In nucleotides, the CDR3 is TGTGCCAGCAGTTTATTCGGGACAGTCCACGAGCAGTACTTC.

The rearrangement uses TRBV7-6 and TRBJ2-5; 7 bases line up with TRBD1. Germline V gene sequence: CDR1 SGHVS, CDR2 FNYEAQ. The CDR3 runs to 14 residues. Losses at the gene ends were 8 bases for V and 1 base for J; bases not matched to a gene: 7. The CDR3 DNA is TGTGCCAGCTCCGCCAGGGGGTTCCAAGAGACCCAGTACTTC. Translating gives CASSARGFQETQYF.

This clonotype was picked up a small number of times. The chain joins TRBV6-2 or TRBV6-3 to TRBJ2-7, with D perhaps TRBD2 (5 bases). The V end was cut by 11 bases, the J end by 1 base, with 18 bases between. Germline CDR1 MNHEY, CDR2 SVGEGT. The CDR3 is 14 residues long. For the CDR3, the DNA is TGTGCCGGAGAGGGAGACCGCTGTTCCTACGAGCAGTACTTC. This encodes CAGEGDRCSYEQYF.

This clonotype was detected only a few times. The chain employs TRBV6-5 and TRBJ2-3; 7 nucleotides line up with TRBD2. The V gene end was trimmed by 7 bases and the J gene end by 1 base; junction bases not matched to a gene: 8. Germline V gene data show CDR1 as MNHEY and CDR2 as SVGAGI. The CDR3 has 15 residues. CDR3 amino acids: CASTFGGRGTDTQYF. CDR3 nucleotide sequence: TGTGCCAGCACCTTTGGCGGGAGAGGCACAGATACGCAGTATTTT.

This clonotype was detected ten times or more. The V gene is TRBV7-9, the J gene TRBJ1-4; D gene uncertain. Trimming removed 1 base from V and 8 bases from J, with 11 bases in between. The CDR3 length is 14 residues. Germline CDR1 is SEHNR and CDR2 is FQNEAQ (reference sequence). The CDR3 bases are TGTGCCAGCAGCTTAGTGGGCAGCGGAGAAAAACTGTTTTTT. Translating gives CASSLVGSGEKLFF.

This clonotype has a count of ten or more. The V call is TRBV7-2, the J call TRBJ2-7; D gene ambiguous. Germline V lookup: CDR1 SGHTA, CDR2 FQGNSA. The CDR3 is 12 residues long. V lost 4 bases and J lost 6, with 10 bases in between. The CDR3 region has the DNA TGTGCCAGCAGCTCCAATTCACCCGAGCAGTACTTC. Amino acid sequence: CASSSNSPEQYF.

This clonotype came up a few times. The J gene is TRBJ2-6, the V gene TRBV4-1, with TRBD1 identical over 8 bases. CDR3 length equals 15 residues. The germline V gene encodes CDR1 MGHRA and CDR2 YSYEKL. Germline trimming cut 6 bases from V and 5 bases from J; bases unmatched to any gene: 6. CDR3 sequence (DNA): TGCGCCAGCAGACCCGACAGGGGAAGGGCCAACGTCCTGACTTTC. Its protein is CASRPDRGRANVLTF.

The gene calls are TRBV7-2 and TRBJ2-7; D remains ambiguous. V gave up 5 bases and J gave up 0 bases, with 11 bases separating them. This CDR3 has 14 amino acids. Per the germline V gene, CDR1 is SGHTA and CDR2 is FQGNSA. CDR3 residues: CASSPNIPSYEQYV. The CDR3 nucleotides are TGTGCCAGCAGCCCGAACATCCCCTCCTACGAGCAGTACGTC.

This clonotype has only a few counts. V gene TRBV24-1 combines with J gene TRBJ2-2; maybe TRBD2 (6 bases). Trimming took 0 bases from V and 1 from J, leaving 17 bases between them. The CDR3 contains 19 residues. The germline V gene has CDR1 KGHDR and CDR2 SFDVKD. The chain's CDR3 is CATSDLREIKVLNTGELFF. The CDR3 coding sequence is TGTGCCACCAGTGATTTGCGGGAGATAAAGGTTCTGAACACCGGGGAGCTGTTTTTT.

This clonotype has only a few counts. The rearrangement uses TRBV9 and TRBJ2-5; tentative D call: TRBD1 (7 bases). The V end lost 4 bases, the J end lost 5 bases, and 21 bases lay between the germline ends. In germline, CDR1 is SGDLS, CDR2 YYNGEE. This CDR3 has 16 residues. CDR3 region: CASSRWAHRGGETQYF. The CDR3 DNA follows: TGTGCCAGCAGCAGATGGGCACACAGGGGAGGCGAGACCCAGTACTTC.

The gene calls are TRBV19 and TRBJ1-2; D possibly corresponds to TRBD1 (5 bases). This CDR3 is built from 16 residues. V lost 8 bases and J 0 bases, leaving 19 bases between the germline ends. The germline V gene has CDR1 LNHDA and CDR2 SQIVND (reference sequence). For the CDR3, the DNA is TGTGCCAGTGGTGACCCGGGGGAGGGACCTAACTATGGCTACACCTTC. Protein sequence: CASGDPGEGPNYGYTF.

This clonotype has ten or more counts. The chain couples TRBV7-2 to TRBJ2-7; 11 bases align to TRBD1. Germline V lookup: CDR1 SGHTA, CDR2 FQGNSA. CDR3 size: 16 residues. V was clipped by 0 bases and J by 5 bases; unmatched bases: 6. The CDR3 region has the DNA TGTGCCAGCAGCTTAGCGTGGACAGGGGGCTTGGACGAGCAGTACTTC. This encodes CASSLAWTGGLDEQYF.

The CDR3 loop is CASSLPSFYGYTF. In DNA form, the CDR3 reads TGTGCCAGCAGCTTACCCTCCTTCTATGGCTACACCTTC. The chain employs TRBV7-6 and TRBJ1-2, with unresolved D. The CDR3 is 13 amino acids. Trimming stripped 2 bases from V and 4 bases from J, with 8 bases between. Looked up from germline, CDR1 is SGHVS and CDR2 is FNYEAQ. Variable domain in full (rest from reference TRBV7-6 and TRBJ1-2): GAGVSQSPRYKVTKRGQDVALRCDPISGHVSLYWYRQALGQGPEFLTYFNYEAQQDKSGLPNDRFSAERPEGSISTLTIQRTEQRDSAMYRCASSLPSFYGYTFGSGTRLTVV.

A few counts support this clonotype. The V gene is TRBV6-2 or TRBV6-3, the J gene TRBJ2-7; 7 bases agree with TRBD2. J lost 5 bases, V lost 0 bases, and 7 bases had no gene match. The germline V gene encodes CDR1 MNHEY and CDR2 SVGEGT. The CDR3 is 15 residues long. The CDR3 protein is CASSYSESGMDEQYV. The DNA for the CDR3 is TGTGCCAGCAGTTACTCGGAAAGCGGGATGGACGAGCAGTACGTC.

This clonotype was recorded a few times. V usage is TRBV7-6 and J usage is TRBJ2-3; TRBD2 might be the D (5 bases). Trimming took 6 bases from V and 6 from J, leaving 13 bases between them. The germline V gene encodes CDR1 SGHVS and CDR2 FNYEAQ. There are 13 residues in the CDR3. The CDR3 reads CASSSTSGDTQYF. Here the CDR3 DNA reads TGTGCCAGCAGTTCTACGTCGGGGGATACGCAGTATTTT.

This clonotype has a handful of counts. The chain carries TRBV19 and TRBJ2-4, with 7 bases that match TRBD1. Per germline, CDR1 LNHDA and CDR2 SQIVND (reference sequence). The CDR3 extends over 14 amino acids. The trim removed 5 bases at V and 7 bases at J, leaving 8 bases unmatched. CDR3 DNA: TGTGCCAGTAGTTTGACAGGGATAGCGAACATTCAGTACTTC. Its protein product is CASSLTGIANIQYF. Using reference TRBV19 and TRBJ2-4 for the parts outside the CDR3, the full variable domain is DGGITQSPKYLFRKEGQNVTLSCEQNLNHDAMYWYRQDPGQGLRLIYYSQIVNDFQKGDIAEGYSVSREKKESFPLTVTSAQKNPTAFYLCASSLTGIANIQYFGAGTRLSVL.

In its sample, this clonotype was seen once. The V and J genes are TRBV7-2 and TRBJ2-1, with D hard to call. V was pared by 5 bases and J by 5 bases, with 10 bases between. The CDR3 extends over 13 amino acids. Germline loops: CDR1 SGHTA, CDR2 FQGNSA. CDR3 sequence reads: CASSPQINNEQFF. CDR3 sequence (DNA): TGTGCCAGCAGCCCCCAAATTAACAATGAGCAGTTCTTC.

There are a few counts of this clonotype. CDR3 nucleotides: TGCAGTGCTAGTTGGGGACAGGGAGATCAGCCCCAGCATTTT. It is translated as CSASWGQGDQPQHF. The V and J genes are TRBV20-1 and TRBJ1-5; 9 bases are shared with TRBD1. The germline V gene encodes CDR1 DFQATT and CDR2 SNEGSKA (reference sequence). This CDR3 is built from 14 residues. V gave up 3 bases and J gave up 5 bases; unmatched junction bases: 5.

This clonotype was observed at least ten times. V gene TRBV7-2 combines with J gene TRBJ2-5, with 9 bases identical to TRBD2. CDR1 is SGHTA and CDR2 is FQGNSA in the germline V gene. The V gene end was trimmed by 6 bases and the J gene end by 2 bases; junction bases not matched to a gene: 4. This CDR3 comprises 14 residues. The CDR3 DNA sequence: TGTGCCAGCAGTCCTACTAGCGGGCAAGAGACCCAGTACTTC. Translating gives CASSPTSGQETQYF.

The V gene is TRBV7-2, the J gene TRBJ2-7, with TRBD1 matching over 7 bases. CDR1 and CDR2 from the germline V gene are SGHTA and FQGNSA. The CDR3 sequence is 13 residues long. V lost 3 bases and J lost 7; bases outside the gene matches: 6. CDR3 in amino acids: CASSFEGAGEQYV. CDR3 sequence (DNA): TGTGCCAGCAGCTTCGAGGGGGCTGGGGAGCAGTACGTC.

This clonotype showed up many times. The V and J genes are TRBV7-2 and TRBJ2-7; no clear D. Trimming cost V 0 bases and J 0 bases, with 6 bases left between them. The CDR3 spans 14 residues. The germline V gene encodes CDR1 SGHTA and CDR2 FQGNSA. The CDR3 sequence: CASSLAANSYEQYV. The CDR3 region has the DNA TGTGCCAGCAGCTTAGCCGCCAACTCCTACGAGCAGTACGTC.

The rearrangement links TRBV12-3 or TRBV12-4 to TRBJ2-7; 7 bases are a match to TRBD1. Germline trimming cut 5 bases from V and 4 bases from J; bases unmatched to any gene: 5. The CDR3 length is 13 residues. The CDR3 nucleotides read TGTGCCAGCAGTCGGGACAGTAGATACGAGCAGTACGTC. Translating it yields CASSRDSRYEQYV.

This clonotype was seen more than once but under ten times. In DNA form, the CDR3 reads TGTGCCAGCAAAATCCTTGTGGACAAGTCGTCTTCTAACTATGGCTACACCTTC. The encoded protein is CASKILVDKSSSNYGYTF. This chain links TRBV27 with TRBJ1-2; D is perhaps TRBD1 (5 bases). V was clipped by 7 bases and J by 0 bases, with 24 bases between them. The germline V gene encodes CDR1 MNHEY and CDR2 SMNVEV (reference sequence). The CDR3 is 18 residues long.

This chain uses TRBV10-3 with TRBJ2-3; the match to TRBD2 covers 10 bases. The germline V gene encodes CDR1 ENHRY and CDR2 SYGVKD. This CDR3 has 16 amino acids. The J segment lost 4 bases and the V segment lost 4 bases, leaving 8 bases of the junction unmatched. The CDR3 DNA follows: TGTGCCATCAGTGGAATAGCGGGAGGACGATCAGATACGCAGTATTTT. Translated, it gives CAISGIAGGRSDTQYF.

This chain connects TRBV3-1 to TRBJ2-7, with D possibly being TRBD2 (6 bases). Germline CDR1 reads LGHDT; CDR2 reads YNNKEL (reference sequence). Trimming removed 0 bases from V and 5 bases from J, with 14 bases in between. The CDR3 length is 15 residues. The CDR3 is CASSQDFGSRNEQYF. CDR3 nucleotide sequence: TGTGCCAGCAGCCAAGACTTCGGGAGCAGGAACGAGCAGTACTTC.

V is TRBV20-1 and J is TRBJ2-3; 12 bases map to TRBD1. This CDR3 region has 15 residues. The V gene's germline CDR1 is DFQATT and CDR2 SNEGSKA (reference sequence). V lost 6 bases to trimming and J lost 4 bases; unmatched junction nucleotides: 8. In DNA form, the CDR3 reads TGCAGTGCAAGCCGGGACAGGGGGCGCGCAGATACGCAGTATTTT. The encoded protein is CSASRDRGRADTQYF.

This clonotype occurred a few times. The rearrangement uses TRBV6-2 or TRBV6-3 and TRBJ2-3; D may be TRBD1 (5 bases). The CDR3 extends over 13 amino acids. The V end lost 4 bases, the J end lost 7 bases, and 12 bases lay between the germline ends. CDR1 and CDR2 from the germline V gene are MNHEY and SVGEGT. The CDR3 region is CASSFGAFNTQYF. CDR3 in DNA: TGTGCCAGCAGTTTTGGGGCGTTCAATACGCAGTATTTT.

The CDR3 here is CASSLASRINSPLHF. For the CDR3, the DNA is TGTGCCAGCAGCTTAGCGAGTCGGATAAATTCACCCCTCCACTTT. The V and J genes are TRBV7-9 and TRBJ1-6, with D uncertain. The length of the CDR3 is 15 residues. V lost 0 bases and J 7 bases, leaving 10 bases between the germline ends. Germline V lookup: CDR1 SEHNR, CDR2 FQNEAQ (reference sequence).

The table lists this clonotype with many counts. The chain uses TRBV7-2 and TRBJ2-3; D unresolved. CDR3 size: 15 residues. Trimming left V 1 base short and J 0 bases short, with 8 bases between. Germline assignment: CDR1 SGHTA and CDR2 FQGNSA. CDR3: CASSLVGRSTDTQYF. CDR3 coding DNA: TGTGCCAGCAGCTTAGTCGGCAGAAGCACAGATACGCAGTATTTT.

This clonotype was counted a few times. The chain combines TRBV11-3 with TRBJ2-1; 9 bases align to TRBD2. J lost 10 bases, V lost 2 bases, and 12 bases had no gene match. The germline V gene encodes CDR1 SGHNT and CDR2 YENEEA. The CDR3 is 16 residues long. CDR3 DNA: TGTGCCAGCAGCTTAAGGGCGGCGGGAGGGCCCTGGGAGCAGTTCTTC. Translating gives CASSLRAAGGPWEQFF. Drawing the rest from reference TRBV11-3 and TRBJ2-1, the complete variable domain is EAGVVQSPRYKIIEKKQPVAFWCNPISGHNTLYWYLQNLGQGPELLIRYENEEAVDDSQLPKDRFSAERLKGVDSTLKIQPAELGDSAVYLCASSLRAAGGPWEQFFGPGTRLTVL.